What follows are 19 T cell receptor beta chains derived from one specimen sequenced in a study of shared clonotypes between healthy human individuals. Profiled with immunoSEQ multiplex PCR; TCRdb holds only in-frame clones, not every one. There are 400,000 to 500,000 clones in the sample; about three quarters occur only once, and roughly 13% lies in the top ten. Material: PBMCs. The receptors shown here come from a woman aged 40 to 50 in good health. Some clones in this sample may be carry-over from other donors' samples.

V gene TRBV18 combines with J gene TRBJ1-1; maybe TRBD1 (5 bases). Germline-derived CDR1 and CDR2 are KGHSH and LQKENI. Trimming cost V 1 base and J 2 bases, with 11 bases left between them. The CDR3 is 15 amino acids. The DNA of the CDR3 is TGTGCCAGCTCACCACGGGGAGGGACTAACACTGAAGCTTTCTTT. It codes for CASSPRGGTNTEAFF.

This clone was seen only once. This chain links TRBV7-8 with TRBJ2-3; 9 bases are a match to TRBD2. V was pared by 4 bases and J by 5 bases, with 10 bases of the junction left unmatched. Germline V gene sequence: CDR1 SGHVS, CDR2 FQNEAQ. The CDR3 consists of 16 residues. CDR3 nucleotides: TGTGCCAGCAGCTCCCTTTTAGCGGGAGAGAGAGATACGCAGTATTTT. It translates to CASSSLLAGERDTQYF.

This clone was seen only a few times. The chain recombines TRBV7-9 with TRBJ2-1; the match to TRBD2 covers 7 bases. With V trimmed by 5 bases and J by 4 bases, 8 bases remained unmatched. The germline gives CDR1 SEHNR, CDR2 FQNEAQ (reference sequence). The CDR3 extends over 15 amino acids. The CDR3 coding sequence is TGTGCCAGCAGCCCACCGGGAGCGGGGTACAATGAGCAGTTCTTC. Amino acid sequence: CASSPPGAGYNEQFF.

V and J are TRBV2 and TRBJ2-1; 11 nucleotides line up with TRBD2. The CDR3 extends over 18 amino acids. After removal of 4 bases from V and 0 bases from J, the junction contained 8 bases not matched to a gene. Germline CDR1 is SNHLY and CDR2 is FYNNEI. The CDR3 DNA reads TGTGCCAGCAGTGTTCGGACTAGCGGGCCGAGCTCCTACAATGAGCAGTTCTTC. Translating it yields CASSVRTSGPSSYNEQFF.

Of note for this clone: Other DNA sequences from this sample encode an identical CDR3 as well. The chain is built from TRBV5-1 and TRBJ1-1; 8 nucleotides match TRBD1. The CDR3 runs to 14 residues. V was pared by 4 bases and J by 1 base, with 3 bases of the junction left unmatched. CDR1 SGHRS and CDR2 YFSETQ come from the germline V gene. The CDR3 nucleotides are TGCGCCAGCAGCCCCGACAGGGGGAACACTGAAGCTTTCTTT. This translates into CASSPDRGNTEAFF.

This sequence joins TRBV2 and TRBJ2-3; unclear D gene. The germline V gene encodes CDR1 SNHLY and CDR2 FYNNEI. Trimming removed 2 bases from V and 4 bases from J, with 13 bases in between. CDR3 length equals 15 residues. The CDR3 loop reads CASSELLGWADTQYF. As DNA, the CDR3 is TGTGCCAGCAGTGAATTATTGGGGTGGGCAGATACGCAGTATTTT.

The V and J genes are TRBV10-2 and TRBJ1-5, with a tentative D call TRBD1 (5 bases). Trimming took 10 bases from V and 2 from J, leaving 21 bases between them. This CDR3 has 16 amino acids. CDR1 and CDR2 from the germline V gene are WSHSY and SAAADI. CDR3 loop: CATGGGPFSRNQPQHF. The CDR3 region has the DNA TGCGCCACCGGGGGGGGACCCTTCTCCCGCAATCAGCCCCAGCATTTT.

The chain recombines TRBV10-3 with TRBJ1-5; TRBD1 matches 10 bases. J lost 2 bases, V lost 10 bases, and 8 bases had no gene match. Germline-derived CDR1 and CDR2 are ENHRY and SYGVKD. The CDR3 loop spans 15 amino acids. DNA of the CDR3: TGTGCCACGTCAAACGGGACAGGGGGCAATCAGCCCCAGCATTTT. Protein sequence: CATSNGTGGNQPQHF.

The chain carries TRBV6-5 and TRBJ2-7; TRBD2 matches at 8 bases. V dropped 2 bases and J dropped 7; count of bases not matched to a gene: 10. Germline V lookup: CDR1 MNHEY, CDR2 SVGAGI. This CDR3 is 15 amino acids long. CDR3 residues: CASSYGTSPFGEQYF. The CDR3 region has the DNA TGTGCCAGCAGTTACGGGACTAGTCCTTTCGGTGAGCAGTACTTC.

The CDR3 here is CASSPRVALGTGNTIYF. DNA for the CDR3: TGTGCCAGCTCACCACGGGTTGCCCTGGGCACTGGAAACACCATATATTTT. J is TRBJ1-3 and V is TRBV18; no clear D. Deletions cut 1 base from V and 2 bases from J, with 15 bases between. The germline CDR1 and CDR2 sequences are KGHSH and LQKENI. There are 17 residues in the CDR3.

This clone was detected once. The rearrangement uses TRBV9 and TRBJ1-4; 7 bases are shared with TRBD1. Germline-derived CDR1 and CDR2 are SGDLS and YYNGEE. CDR3 length: 15 amino acids. V lost 4 bases and J lost 4; bases outside the gene matches: 7. In DNA, the CDR3 is TGTGCCAGCAGCCCACTGGGGACAGTTAATGAAAAACTGTTTTTT. The encoded protein is CASSPLGTVNEKLFF.

In this sample, this clone turned up a few times. This sequence may be a read error, since a much larger clone differs from it by one base. This sample also contains other DNA sequences that code for the same CDR3. This chain links TRBV29-1 with TRBJ2-3; D is perhaps TRBD2 (5 bases). The CDR3 has 14 residues. V was cut by 6 bases and J by 1 base, with 14 bases left in between. Germline loops: CDR1 SQVTM, CDR2 ANQGSEA. The chain's CDR3 is CSVTAGSGTDTQYF. For the CDR3, the DNA is TGCAGCGTCACTGCGGGCTCAGGCACAGATACGCAGTATTTT.

The V call is TRBV5-1, the J call TRBJ2-7; no firm D call. The CDR3 extends over 14 amino acids. CDR1 is SGHRS and CDR2 is YFSETQ in the germline V gene. Trimming took 4 bases from V and 3 from J, leaving 14 bases between them. The CDR3 sequence: CASSSSGLVYEQYF. CDR3 coding DNA: TGCGCCAGCAGCAGTTCCGGGTTAGTCTACGAGCAGTACTTC.

This clone was observed many times. The rearrangement links TRBV7-2 to TRBJ1-4; D is uncertain. Germline V lookup: CDR1 SGHTA, CDR2 FQGNSA. Trimming removed 5 bases from V and 4 bases from J, with 8 bases in between. The CDR3 contains 13 residues. The CDR3 protein is CASSGGNNEKLFF. DNA for the CDR3: TGTGCCAGCAGCGGAGGGAATAATGAAAAACTGTTTTTT. Supplemented by reference TRBV7-2 and TRBJ1-4, the full variable domain reads GAGVSQSPSNKVTEKGKDVELRCDPISGHTALYWYRQSLGQGLEFLIYFQGNSAPDKSGLPSDRFSAERTGGSVSTLTIQRTQQEDSAVYLCASSGGNNEKLFFGSGTQLSVL.

The chain uses TRBV6-4 and TRBJ1-5, with 7 bases matching TRBD1. CDR3 length: 16 residues. CDR1 and CDR2 from the germline V gene are MRHNA and SNTAGT. Unmatched junction bases numbered 9, after V lost 7 bases and J lost 0 bases. CDR3 coding DNA: TGTGCCAGCAATAGGGGACAGCCTTATAGCAATCAGCCCCAGCATTTT. It specifies CASNRGQPYSNQPQHF.

The genes are TRBV9 and TRBJ2-7; D may match TRBD1 or TRBD2 (5 bases each). V gave up 4 bases and J gave up 0 bases, with 14 bases separating them. The length of the CDR3 is 15 residues. Germline V gene data show CDR1 as SGDLS and CDR2 as YYNGEE. CDR3 nucleotide sequence: TGTGCCAGCAGCCTCCGGGACCAAGCCTCCTACGAGCAGTACTTC. Encoded protein: CASSLRDQASYEQYF.

The chain couples TRBV11-1 to TRBJ2-5; 7 bases agree with TRBD1. The CDR3 is 13 residues long. Per the germline V gene, CDR1 is SGHAT and CDR2 is FQDESV (reference sequence). V shed 5 bases, J shed 4 bases, and the junction held 4 bases outside the gene matches. This CDR3 reads CASSQDRLETQYF. The CDR3 coding sequence is TGTGCCAGCAGCCAGGACAGGTTAGAGACCCAGTACTTC.

The gene calls are TRBV9 and TRBJ2-7; the match to TRBD2 covers 10 bases. Looked up from germline, CDR1 is SGDLS and CDR2 is YYNGEE. This CDR3 has 15 amino acids. J gave up 2 bases and V 1 base, and 3 bases lay outside the gene matches. The CDR3 sequence: CASSVSSGSAYEQYF. DNA of the CDR3: TGTGCCAGCAGCGTATCTAGCGGGAGTGCCTACGAGCAGTACTTC.

The chain is built from TRBV21-1 and TRBJ1-5; the DNA was not compared with TRBD1, the D call given in the table. TRBV21-1 is given as a pseudogene. This CDR3 has 16 residues. CDR3 region: CASSKETGFSNQPQHF. The CDR3 DNA follows: TGTGCCAGCAGCAAAGAGACAGGGTTTAGCAATCAGCCCCAGCATTTT.